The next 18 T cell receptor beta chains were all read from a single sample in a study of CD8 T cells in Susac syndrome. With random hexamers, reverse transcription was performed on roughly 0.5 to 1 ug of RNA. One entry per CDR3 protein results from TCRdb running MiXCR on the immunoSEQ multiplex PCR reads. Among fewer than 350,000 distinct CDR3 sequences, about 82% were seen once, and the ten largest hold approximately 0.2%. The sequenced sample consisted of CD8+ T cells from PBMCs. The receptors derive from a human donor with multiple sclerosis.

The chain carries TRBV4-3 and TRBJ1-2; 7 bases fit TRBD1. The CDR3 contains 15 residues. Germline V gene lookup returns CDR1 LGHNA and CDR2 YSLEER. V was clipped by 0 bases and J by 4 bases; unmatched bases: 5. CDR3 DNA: TGCGCCAGCAGCCAAGATACGGGACAGTCCTATGGCTACACCTTC. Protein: CASSQDTGQSYGYTF.

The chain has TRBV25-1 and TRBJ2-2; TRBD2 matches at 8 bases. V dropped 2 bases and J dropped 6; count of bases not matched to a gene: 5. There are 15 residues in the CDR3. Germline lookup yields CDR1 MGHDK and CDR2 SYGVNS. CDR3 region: CASSEGTSFPGELFF. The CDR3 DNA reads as TGTGCCAGCAGTGAAGGGACTAGTTTCCCCGGGGAGCTGTTTTTT.

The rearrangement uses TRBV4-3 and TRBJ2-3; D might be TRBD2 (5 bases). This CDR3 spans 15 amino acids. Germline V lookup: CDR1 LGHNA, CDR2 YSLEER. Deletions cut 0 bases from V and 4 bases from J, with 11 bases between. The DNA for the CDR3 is TGCGCCAGCAGCCAAGATGGGGTGGGAGCAGATACGCAGTATTTT. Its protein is CASSQDGVGADTQYF.

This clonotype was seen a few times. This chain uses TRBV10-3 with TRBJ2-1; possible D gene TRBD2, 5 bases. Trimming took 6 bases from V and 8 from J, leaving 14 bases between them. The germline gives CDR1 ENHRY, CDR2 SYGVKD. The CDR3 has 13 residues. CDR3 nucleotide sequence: TGTGCCATCAGGGGTGGTTCGGACTATGAGCAGTTCTTC. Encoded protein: CAIRGGSDYEQFF.

The CDR3 DNA is TGTGCCAGCAGTTACCGGGACATCACAGATACGCAGTATTTT. Translated: CASSYRDITDTQYF. The genes are TRBV6-5 and TRBJ2-3, with D maybe TRBD1 (6 bases). V was cut by 2 bases and J by 2 bases, with 8 bases left in between. The germline gives CDR1 MNHEY, CDR2 SVGAGI. CDR3 length: 14 amino acids.

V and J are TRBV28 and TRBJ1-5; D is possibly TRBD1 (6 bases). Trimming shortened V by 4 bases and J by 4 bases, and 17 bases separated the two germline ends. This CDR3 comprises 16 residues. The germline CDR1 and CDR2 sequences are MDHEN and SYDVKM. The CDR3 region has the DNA TGTGCCAGCAGTTCGACCCGACAGGCGGGTAATCAGCCCCAGCATTTT. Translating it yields CASSSTRQAGNQPQHF.

DNA for the CDR3: TGCGCCAGCAGCCAAGATCGAGTCGGCGGAGGATTTTACAATGAGCAGTTCTTC. It codes for CASSQDRVGGGFYNEQFF. The chain joins TRBV4-3 to TRBJ2-1; the D gene is possibly TRBD2 (5 bases). The germline CDR1 and CDR2 sequences are LGHNA and YSLEER. The CDR3 sequence is 18 residues long. Trimming took 0 bases from V and 4 from J, leaving 19 bases between them.

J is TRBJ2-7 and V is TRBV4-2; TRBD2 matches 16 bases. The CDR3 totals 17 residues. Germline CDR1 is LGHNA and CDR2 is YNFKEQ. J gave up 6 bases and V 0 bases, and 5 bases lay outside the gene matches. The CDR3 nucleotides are TGTGCCAGCAGCCAAGAGGGACTAGCGGGAGGGGTAATCGAGCAGTACTTC. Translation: CASSQEGLAGGVIEQYF.

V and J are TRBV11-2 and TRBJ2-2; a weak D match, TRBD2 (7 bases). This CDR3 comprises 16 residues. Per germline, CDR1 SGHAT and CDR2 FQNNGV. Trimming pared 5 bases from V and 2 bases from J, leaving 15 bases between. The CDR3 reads CASSLPGGVNTGELFF. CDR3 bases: TGTGCCAGCAGCCTCCCGGGGGGCGTTAACACCGGGGAGCTGTTTTTT. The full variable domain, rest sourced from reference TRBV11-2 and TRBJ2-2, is EAGVAQSPRYKIIEKRQSVAFWCNPISGHATLYWYQQILGQGPKLLIQFQNNGVVDDSQLPKDRFSAERLKGVDSTLKIQPAKLEDSAVYLCASSLPGGVNTGELFFGEGSRLTVL.

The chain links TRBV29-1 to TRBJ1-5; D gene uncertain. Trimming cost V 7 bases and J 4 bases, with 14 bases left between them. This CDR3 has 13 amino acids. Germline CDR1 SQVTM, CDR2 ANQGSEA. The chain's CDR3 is CSGREALNQPQHF. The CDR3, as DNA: TGCAGCGGGCGGGAAGCCCTGAATCAGCCCCAGCATTTT.

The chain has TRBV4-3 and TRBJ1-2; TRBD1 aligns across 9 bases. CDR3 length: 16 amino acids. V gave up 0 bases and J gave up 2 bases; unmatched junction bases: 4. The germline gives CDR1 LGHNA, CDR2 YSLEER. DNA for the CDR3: TGCGCCAGCAGCCAAGAATACAGGGGGCGCAACTATGGCTACACCTTC. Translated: CASSQEYRGRNYGYTF.

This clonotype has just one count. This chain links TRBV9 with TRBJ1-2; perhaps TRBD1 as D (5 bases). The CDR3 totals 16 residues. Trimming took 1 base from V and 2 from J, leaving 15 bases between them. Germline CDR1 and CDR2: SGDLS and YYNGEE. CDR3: CASSVSGGSPNYGYTF. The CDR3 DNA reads TGTGCCAGCAGCGTAAGTGGGGGGTCCCCCAACTATGGCTACACCTTC.

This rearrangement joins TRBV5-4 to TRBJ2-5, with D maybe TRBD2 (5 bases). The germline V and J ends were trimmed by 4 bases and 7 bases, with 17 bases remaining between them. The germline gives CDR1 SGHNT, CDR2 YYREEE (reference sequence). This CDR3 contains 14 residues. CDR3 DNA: TGTGCCAGCAGCGATGTGACCGGGAAGGGGACCCAGTACTTC. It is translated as CASSDVTGKGTQYF.

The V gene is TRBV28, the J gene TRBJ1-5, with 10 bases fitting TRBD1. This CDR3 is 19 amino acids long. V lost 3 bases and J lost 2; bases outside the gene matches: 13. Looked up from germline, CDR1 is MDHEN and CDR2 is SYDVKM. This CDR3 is CASSFQTGGAQWGNQPQHF. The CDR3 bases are TGTGCCAGCAGTTTCCAGACAGGGGGCGCACAATGGGGCAATCAGCCCCAGCATTTT. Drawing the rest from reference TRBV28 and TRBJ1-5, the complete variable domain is DVKVTQSSRYLVKRTGEKVFLECVQDMDHENMFWYRQDPGLGLRLIYFSYDVKMKEKGDIPEGYSVSREKKERFSLILESASTNQTSMYLCASSFQTGGAQWGNQPQHFGDGTRLSIL.

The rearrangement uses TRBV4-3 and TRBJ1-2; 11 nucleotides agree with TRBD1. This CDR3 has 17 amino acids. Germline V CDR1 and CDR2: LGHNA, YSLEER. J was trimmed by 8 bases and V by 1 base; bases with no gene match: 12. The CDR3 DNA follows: TGCGCCAGCAGCCAAGTGGTCAGGACAGGGGGCCTCAAGGGCTACACCTTC. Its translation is CASSQVVRTGGLKGYTF.

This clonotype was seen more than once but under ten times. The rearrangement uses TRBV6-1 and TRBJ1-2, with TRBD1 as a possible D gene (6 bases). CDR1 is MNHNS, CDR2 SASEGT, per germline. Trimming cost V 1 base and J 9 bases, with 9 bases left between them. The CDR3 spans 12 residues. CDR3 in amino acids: CASSEDRASYTF. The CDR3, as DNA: TGTGCCAGCAGTGAAGACAGGGCCAGCTACACCTTC.

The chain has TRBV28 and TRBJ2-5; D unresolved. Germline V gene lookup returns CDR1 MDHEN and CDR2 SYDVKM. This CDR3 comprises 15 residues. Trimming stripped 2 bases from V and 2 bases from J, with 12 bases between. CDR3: CASSLKVSGQETQYF. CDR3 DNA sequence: TGTGCCAGCAGTTTAAAAGTGTCCGGGCAAGAGACCCAGTACTTC.

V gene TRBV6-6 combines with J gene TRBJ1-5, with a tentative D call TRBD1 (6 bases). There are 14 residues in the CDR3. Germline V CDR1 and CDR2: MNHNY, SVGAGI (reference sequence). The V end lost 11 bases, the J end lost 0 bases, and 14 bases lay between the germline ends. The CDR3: CAEGEGYSNQPQHF. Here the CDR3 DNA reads TGTGCCGAGGGGGAGGGCTATAGCAATCAGCCCCAGCATTTT.